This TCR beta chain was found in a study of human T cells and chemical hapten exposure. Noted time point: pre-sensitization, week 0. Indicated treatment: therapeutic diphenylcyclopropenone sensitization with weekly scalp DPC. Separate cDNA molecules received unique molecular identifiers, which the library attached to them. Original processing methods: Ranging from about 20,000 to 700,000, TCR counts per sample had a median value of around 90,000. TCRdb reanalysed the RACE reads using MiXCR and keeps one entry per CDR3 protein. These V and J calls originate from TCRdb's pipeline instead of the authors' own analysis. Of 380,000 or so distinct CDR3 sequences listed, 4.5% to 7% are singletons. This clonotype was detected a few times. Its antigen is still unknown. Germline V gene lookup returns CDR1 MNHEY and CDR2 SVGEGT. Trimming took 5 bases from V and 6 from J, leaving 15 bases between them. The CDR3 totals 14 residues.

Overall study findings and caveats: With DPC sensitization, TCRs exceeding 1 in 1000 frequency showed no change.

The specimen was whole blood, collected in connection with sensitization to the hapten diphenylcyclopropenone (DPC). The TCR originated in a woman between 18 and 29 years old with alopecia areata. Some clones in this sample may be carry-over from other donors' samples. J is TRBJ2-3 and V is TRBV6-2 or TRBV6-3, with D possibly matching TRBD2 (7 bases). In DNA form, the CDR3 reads TGTGCCAGCAGTGTCGCGGGGGCAGGGGATACGCAGTATTTT. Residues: CASSVAGAGDTQYF.